This TCR beta chain was found in a study of cytomegalovirus exposure and HLA in healthy donors. In the PCR, 60 Vbeta and 13 Jbeta primers were used. Sequenced by immunoSEQ multiplex PCR; TCRdb stores in-frame clones only, minus some. Altogether around 140,000 clones are present, almost 85% being singletons, with the ten largest covering 1.9%. This CDR3 contains 15 residues. The germline V gene encodes CDR1 SGHVS and CDR2 FQNEAQ. The V segment lost 2 bases and the J segment 9 bases; nucleotides outside the gene matches: 9. This sequence originates from a woman between 35 and 50 years old in good health and CMV-seronegative. This chain uses TRBV7-8 with TRBJ2-7; TRBD1 matches at 11 bases. The specimen sequenced was PBMCs. CDR3 sequence (DNA): TGTGCCAGCAGCTTACGTGGGACAGGGGGGATAGGGCAGTACTTC. This sequence encodes CASSLRGTGGIGQYF.